Below are 32 T cell receptor beta chains sequenced from a single sample in a study of shared clonotypes between healthy human individuals. TCRdb's copy holds only in-frame clones and misses some; the assay was immunoSEQ multiplex PCR. The sample contains hundreds of thousands of clones, roughly 98% of which appear only once. CD45RO-negative cells were positively selected for CCR7, leaving out terminally differentiated effector memory CD45RA+ cells. Sequencing was carried out using naive CD8+ T cells sorted from blood. These receptors all stem from a man aged 25-40 years in good health.

J is TRBJ2-5 and V is TRBV29-1; perhaps TRBD2 as D (5 bases). V shed 3 bases and J shed 3 bases, with 11 bases lying between them. CDR1 and CDR2 (germline): SQVTM, ANQGSEA. The CDR3 covers 13 residues. Written as DNA, the CDR3 is TGCAGCGTTGATCTCGGACTGGAAGAGACCCAGTACTTC. Translation: CSVDLGLEETQYF.

This clone has only one observation. V is TRBV29-1 and J is TRBJ1-2, with 7 bases identical to TRBD1. The CDR3 runs to 10 residues. Germline CDR1 reads SQVTM; CDR2 reads ANQGSEA. V was clipped by 7 bases and J by 7 bases; unmatched bases: 3. The CDR3 bases are TGCAGCGACGGGACAGCTGGCTACACCTTC. It is translated as CSDGTAGYTF.

The J gene is TRBJ2-5, the V gene TRBV9; weak D call: TRBD2 (7 bases). Germline CDR1 SGDLS, CDR2 YYNGEE. This CDR3 has 14 residues. The V end was cut by 4 bases, the J end by 1 base, with 11 bases between. The CDR3 protein is CASSYGGPQETQYF. The CDR3 DNA is TGTGCCAGCAGCTACGGGGGGCCCCAAGAGACCCAGTACTTC.

Concerning this clone: Other DNA sequences in the sample encode the same CDR3. The rearrangement links TRBV7-9 to TRBJ2-1, with unresolved D. Trimming took off 6 bases at V and 4 bases at J, with 1 base between the two ends. CDR1 and CDR2 from the germline V gene are SEHNR and FQNEAQ (reference sequence). This CDR3 has 10 amino acids. CDR3 region: CASSYNEQFF. CDR3 nucleotide sequence: TGTGCCAGCAGTTACAATGAGCAGTTCTTC.

This clone was found once. The gene calls are TRBV10-2 and TRBJ2-3, with 7 bases aligning to TRBD1. Germline values: CDR1 WSHSY, CDR2 SAAADI. The length of the CDR3 is 14 residues. V lost 5 bases, J lost 4 bases, and 6 bases stayed unmatched. Written as DNA, the CDR3 is TGCGCCAGCAGTTTGACAGGGTACCCAGATACGCAGTATTTT. It encodes CASSLTGYPDTQYF.

The chain couples TRBV6-6 to TRBJ2-1, with 7 nucleotides matching TRBD2. There are 15 residues in the CDR3. Germline CDR1 is MNHNY and CDR2 is SVGAGI (reference sequence). V shed 2 bases and J 8 bases; nucleotides not matched to a gene: 9. The CDR3 loop is CASSYAAGASHEQFF. CDR3 DNA: TGTGCCAGCAGTTACGCGGCGGGAGCGTCACATGAGCAGTTCTTC.

This chain joins TRBV21-1 and TRBJ1-1. TRBV21-1 is tagged as a pseudogene. CDR3 length equals 15 residues. This chain's CDR3 is CASSPRPGRDTEAFF. CDR3 bases: TGTGCCAGCAGCCCCCGCCCAGGGAGAGACACTGAAGCTTTCTTT.

This clone was found once. The rearrangement joins TRBV6-5 to TRBJ1-5, with 12 nucleotides matching TRBD1. The CDR3 length is 15 residues. V lost 6 bases, J lost 5 bases, and 5 bases stayed unmatched. Germline CDR1 and CDR2: MNHEY and SVGAGI. CDR3: CASSPGQGADQPQHF. CDR3 nucleotides: TGTGCCAGCAGCCCGGGACAGGGGGCGGATCAGCCCCAGCATTTT.

J is TRBJ2-6 and V is TRBV11-2; D unclear. Germline values: CDR1 SGHAT, CDR2 FQNNGV. CDR3 length: 14 residues. The germline V and J ends were trimmed by 5 bases and 0 bases, with 5 bases remaining between them. The CDR3 bases are TGTGCCAGCAGCGGGTCCTCTGGGGCCAACGTCCTGACTTTC. Translated, it gives CASSGSSGANVLTF.

The chain joins TRBV27 to TRBJ2-7, with 10 bases lining up with TRBD2. Germline CDR1 MNHEY, CDR2 SMNVEV (reference sequence). CDR3 size: 15 residues. V was pared by 7 bases and J by 7 bases, with 13 bases of the junction left unmatched. Written as DNA, the CDR3 is TGTGCCAGCACTCCGGATCCAGCGGGAGGGGTAGAGCAGTACTTC. Translated: CASTPDPAGGVEQYF.

This clone was counted once. The chain links TRBV5-1 to TRBJ1-2; 9 bases match TRBD1. There are 16 residues in the CDR3. Germline CDR1 is SGHRS and CDR2 is YFSETQ. Germline trimming cut 4 bases from V and 3 bases from J; bases unmatched to any gene: 10. The chain's CDR3 is CASSPTQGAFDYGYTF. Here the CDR3 DNA reads TGCGCCAGCAGCCCTACACAGGGGGCGTTTGACTATGGCTACACCTTC.

The V gene is TRBV19, the J gene TRBJ1-5; TRBD1 might be the D (5 bases). V shed 2 bases and J shed 3 bases, with 11 bases lying between them. Germline loops: CDR1 LNHDA, CDR2 SQIVND (reference sequence). This CDR3 has 15 residues. CDR3 loop: CASSINGGHNQPQHF. The CDR3 coding sequence is TGTGCCAGTAGTATAAACGGAGGACACAATCAGCCCCAGCATTTT.

This clone has a single count. The CDR3 is CASSRDKYEQYF. The CDR3 DNA reads TGTGCCAGCAGCCGGGACAAGTACGAGCAGTACTTC. The gene calls are TRBV7-9 and TRBJ2-7, with D possibly TRBD1 on 6 matching bases. The germline V gene encodes CDR1 SEHNR and CDR2 FQNEAQ (reference sequence). The CDR3 sequence is 12 residues long. V was shortened by 5 bases and J by 4 bases, with 9 bases between the two germline ends.

CDR3 in amino acids: CASSYGTGGYEQYF. The DNA of the CDR3 is TGCGCCAGCAGCTACGGGACAGGGGGCTACGAGCAGTACTTC. V is TRBV5-1 and J is TRBJ2-7; TRBD1 agrees at 11 bases. Germline CDR1 SGHRS, CDR2 YFSETQ. After removal of 3 bases from V and 3 bases from J, the junction contained 2 bases not matched to a gene. The CDR3 spans 14 residues.

The chain uses TRBV4-3 and TRBJ1-2, with unresolved D. V was pared by 0 bases and J by 0 bases, with 8 bases between. Per the germline V gene, CDR1 is LGHNA and CDR2 is YSLEER. The CDR3 extends over 15 amino acids. The CDR3 DNA is TGCGCCAGCAGCCAAGATCCGGGTACTAACTATGGCTACACCTTC. It codes for CASSQDPGTNYGYTF.

The chain recombines TRBV5-1 with TRBJ2-7; D is possibly TRBD1 (6 bases). This CDR3 comprises 17 residues. Germline CDR1 SGHRS, CDR2 YFSETQ. The V end lost 6 bases, the J end lost 4 bases, and 26 bases lay between the germline ends. CDR3: CASTKTMAHPGEYEQYF. CDR3 bases: TGCGCCAGCACGAAAACTATGGCCCACCCAGGGGAGTACGAGCAGTACTTC.

The genes are TRBV10-3 and TRBJ2-7; 7 bases align to TRBD2. Germline trimming cut 0 bases from V and 3 bases from J; bases unmatched to any gene: 11. The CDR3 totals 17 residues. Germline assignment: CDR1 ENHRY and CDR2 SYGVKD. The DNA for the CDR3 is TGTGCCATCAGTGAGTCTTGGACTAGGGAGGGCCGCTACGAGCAGTACTTC. This sequence encodes CAISESWTREGRYEQYF.

The chain recombines TRBV5-4 with TRBJ2-7, with D perhaps matching TRBD2 (5 bases). CDR1 and CDR2 from the germline V gene are SGHNT and YYREEE (reference sequence). V was trimmed by 1 base and J by 0 bases, leaving 14 bases between them. There are 16 residues in the CDR3. CDR3 sequence (DNA): TGTGCCAGCAGCTTGCTGTCGGGAACCAGCTCCTACGAGCAGTACTTC. This gives the protein CASSLLSGTSSYEQYF. Supplemented by reference TRBV5-4 and TRBJ2-7, the full variable domain reads ETGVTQSPTHLIKTRGQQVTLRCSSQSGHNTVSWYQQALGQGPQFIFQYYREEENGRGNFPPRFSGLQFPNYSSELNVNALELDDSALYLCASSLLSGTSSYEQYFGPGTRLTVT.

This sequence joins TRBV5-8 and TRBJ2-7; D is tentatively TRBD1 or TRBD2 (5 bases each). The germline V gene has CDR1 SGHTS and CDR2 YDEGEE. The CDR3 sequence is 14 residues long. Trimming left V 9 bases short and J 1 base short, with 17 bases between. The CDR3 sequence is CAIGARGDSYEQYF. DNA of the CDR3: TGTGCCATCGGGGCAAGAGGGGATTCCTACGAGCAGTACTTC.

The chain is built from TRBV6-1 and TRBJ1-5, with D uncertain. The CDR3 is 15 residues long. Germline CDR1 is MNHNS and CDR2 is SASEGT. Between the trimmed V and J ends, which lost 3 bases and 2 bases, there was a span of 11 bases. The CDR3 nucleotides read TGTGCCAGCAGTGACACCGGGAGTGGCAATCAGCCCCAGCATTTT. It specifies CASSDTGSGNQPQHF.

The chain employs TRBV7-9 and TRBJ2-7; TRBD2 is a possible D gene (6 bases). V dropped 1 base and J dropped 3 bases, with 13 bases sitting between them. CDR1 SEHNR and CDR2 FQNEAQ come from the germline V gene (reference sequence). The CDR3 contains 15 residues. CDR3: CASSLVGGGFYEQYF. In nucleotides, the CDR3 is TGTGCCAGCAGCTTAGTTGGGGGAGGATTCTACGAGCAGTACTTC.

The chain links TRBV13 to TRBJ2-7; unclear D gene. Trimming removed 5 bases from V and 6 bases from J, with 17 bases in between. This CDR3 has 14 amino acids. CDR1 PRHDT and CDR2 FYEKMQ come from the germline V gene (reference sequence). CDR3 DNA sequence: TGTGCCAGCAGCCAACGGAGTCCAACACGCGAGCAGTACTTC. As protein: CASSQRSPTREQYF.

The rearrangement links TRBV29-1 to TRBJ1-1; perhaps TRBD1 as D (6 bases). Trimming left V 0 bases short and J 3 bases short, with 11 bases between. Germline CDR1 SQVTM, CDR2 ANQGSEA. This CDR3 has 14 amino acids. The chain's CDR3 is CSVEERGRDTEAFF. In DNA, the CDR3 is TGCAGCGTTGAAGAACGGGGGCGCGACACTGAAGCTTTCTTT.

This chain joins TRBV27 and TRBJ2-1, with 13 bases matching TRBD2. J lost 10 bases, V lost 7 bases, and 7 bases had no gene match. Germline V gene sequence: CDR1 MNHEY, CDR2 SMNVEV (reference sequence). The CDR3 contains 14 residues. The CDR3 nucleotides read TGTGCCAGCATAGGACTAGCGGGAGTCAGCGAGCAGTTCTTC. It specifies CASIGLAGVSEQFF.

This chain connects TRBV27 to TRBJ1-1, with 7 bases aligning to TRBD1. The V gene's germline CDR1 is MNHEY and CDR2 SMNVEV (reference sequence). The CDR3 covers 16 residues. Trimming at V came to 4 bases and at J to 1 base, leaving 9 bases not matched to a gene. CDR3 residues: CASSSLRTGSNTEAFF. The CDR3, as DNA: TGTGCCAGCAGTTCCCTCCGGACAGGATCGAACACTGAAGCTTTCTTT.

This chain uses TRBV11-2 with TRBJ2-7; a weak D match, TRBD1 (6 bases). The CDR3 has 13 residues. The germline CDR1 and CDR2 sequences are SGHAT and FQNNGV. The germline V and J ends were trimmed by 5 bases and 12 bases, with 20 bases remaining between them. This chain's CDR3 is CASSTIGTPSRYF. The DNA for the CDR3 is TGTGCCAGCAGCACCATCGGGACACCAAGCAGGTACTTC.

V is TRBV27 and J is TRBJ1-4; 8 nucleotides match TRBD1. The length of the CDR3 is 19 residues. The V gene's germline CDR1 is MNHEY and CDR2 SMNVEV (reference sequence). V lost 8 bases and J lost 7; bases outside the gene matches: 24. The CDR3 DNA follows: TGTGCCAGCCTACCCCTAGCCGCCACGGACAGGGATGATATTGAAAAACTGTTTTTT. Amino acids: CASLPLAATDRDDIEKLFF.

CDR3: CASSPVGQVLEKLFF. The DNA of the CDR3 is TGTGCCAGCAGTCCCGTGGGACAGGTTCTTGAAAAACTGTTTTTT. This rearrangement joins TRBV28 to TRBJ1-4, with 8 positions matching TRBD1. The CDR3 is 15 amino acids. Looked up from germline, CDR1 is MDHEN and CDR2 is SYDVKM. V gave up 5 bases and J gave up 7 bases; unmatched junction bases: 9.

The chain recombines TRBV4-1 with TRBJ2-7; D is ambiguous. In germline, CDR1 is MGHRA, CDR2 YSYEKL. V dropped 0 bases and J dropped 0 bases, with 3 bases sitting between them. This CDR3 comprises 13 residues. DNA for the CDR3: TGCGCCAGCAGCCAAGAAAACTCCTACGAGCAGTACTTC. It specifies CASSQENSYEQYF.

Concerning this clone: The sample holds other DNA sequences that translate to the same CDR3. The V gene is TRBV28, the J gene TRBJ2-1; TRBD2 is a possible D gene (6 bases). Germline lookup yields CDR1 MDHEN and CDR2 SYDVKM. The CDR3 is 15 amino acids. V lost 6 bases to trimming and J lost 0 bases, with 12 bases between them. DNA for the CDR3: TGTGCCAGCAGCTCGGACGGGAGCTCCTACAATGAGCAGTTCTTC. It translates to CASSSDGSSYNEQFF.

The CDR3 loop reads CASSASPVRSGNTIYF. The CDR3 nucleotides read TGTGCCAGCAGCGCCTCCCCGGTCCGCTCTGGAAACACCATATATTTT. This sequence joins TRBV7-2 and TRBJ1-3; D is uncertain. Germline V gene data show CDR1 as SGHTA and CDR2 as FQGNSA. Trimming stripped 5 bases from V and 0 bases from J, with 14 bases between. The length of the CDR3 is 16 residues.

The V gene is TRBV7-8, the J gene TRBJ2-7, with 10 bases fitting TRBD2. The CDR3 length is 18 residues. The J segment lost 0 bases and the V segment lost 1 base, leaving 9 bases of the junction unmatched. Germline-derived CDR1 and CDR2 are SGHVS and FQNEAQ. The CDR3 loop reads CASSLGQGLAASSYEQYF. CDR3 nucleotides: TGTGCCAGCAGCTTAGGACAAGGACTAGCGGCGAGCTCCTACGAGCAGTACTTC.